The next 3 T cell receptor beta chains were all read from a single sample in a study of T cells in Graves' hyperthyroidism and ophthalmopathy. RNA transcripts gave rise to amplified TCR beta CDR3 regions. The TCR CDR3 was amplified in a first-round RT-PCR using the HTBI primer set. TCRdb re-analysed the multiplex PCR reads in MiXCR, keeping a single row per CDR3 protein. In the table there are around 540,000 distinct CDR3 sequences, around 46% of which are singletons. Sequenced input: peripheral blood or thyroid tissue (not recorded which). The receptors shown here come from a woman younger than 35 with Graves' hyperthyroidism.

The V and J genes are TRBV29-1 and TRBJ2-3; D tentatively fits TRBD1 or TRBD2 (5 bases each). The CDR3 loop spans 13 amino acids. V lost 3 bases to trimming and J lost 2 bases, with 9 bases between them. Germline V lookup: CDR1 SQVTM, CDR2 ANQGSEA. CDR3 nucleotide sequence: TGCAGCGTTGACGAGGGGCTCACAGATACGCAGTATTTT. Residues: CSVDEGLTDTQYF.

Worth noting for this clonotype: This may stem from a read error, because a much larger clone lies one nucleotide away. This rearrangement joins TRBV9 to TRBJ1-1; D call uncertain. Germline V gives CDR1 SGDLS, CDR2 YYNGEE. There are 13 residues in the CDR3. CDR3 in DNA: TGTGCCGGCAGCGTAGTGGGTGACACTGAAGCTTTCTTT. It yields the protein CAGSVVGDTEAFF.

This rearrangement joins TRBV24-1 to TRBJ1-5; D gene ambiguous. V was pared by 12 bases and J by 0 bases, with 11 bases between. This CDR3 spans 13 amino acids. The germline gives CDR1 KGHDR, CDR2 SFDVKD. CDR3 in DNA: TGTGCCCAGGACGGTGGTAGCAATCAGCCCCAGCATTTT. Translation gives CAQDGGSNQPQHF.